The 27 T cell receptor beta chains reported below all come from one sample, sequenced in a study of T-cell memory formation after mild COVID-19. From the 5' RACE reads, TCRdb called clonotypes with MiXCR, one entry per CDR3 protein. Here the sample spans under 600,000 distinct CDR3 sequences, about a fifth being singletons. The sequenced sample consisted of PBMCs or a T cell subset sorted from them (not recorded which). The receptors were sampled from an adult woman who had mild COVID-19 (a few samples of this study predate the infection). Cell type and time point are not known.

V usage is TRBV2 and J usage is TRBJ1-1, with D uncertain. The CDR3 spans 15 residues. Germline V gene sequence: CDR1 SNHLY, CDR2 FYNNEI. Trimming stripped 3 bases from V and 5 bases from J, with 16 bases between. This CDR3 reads CASSEFRTGMTEAFF. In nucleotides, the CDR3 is TGTGCCAGCAGTGAGTTCAGAACGGGGATGACTGAAGCTTTCTTT.

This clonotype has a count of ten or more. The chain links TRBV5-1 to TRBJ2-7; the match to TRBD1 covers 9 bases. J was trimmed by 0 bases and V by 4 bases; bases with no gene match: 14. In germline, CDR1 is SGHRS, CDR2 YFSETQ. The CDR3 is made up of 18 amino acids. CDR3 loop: CASSPAGTGMASSYEQYF. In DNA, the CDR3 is TGCGCCAGCAGCCCAGCCGGGACAGGGATGGCGAGCTCCTACGAGCAGTACTTC.

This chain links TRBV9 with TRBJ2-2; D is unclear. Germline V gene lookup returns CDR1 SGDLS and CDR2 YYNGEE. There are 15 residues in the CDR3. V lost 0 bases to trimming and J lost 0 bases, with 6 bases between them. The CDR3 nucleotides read TGTGCCAGCAGCGTAGAGCCCTCGAACACCGGGGAGCTGTTTTTT. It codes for CASSVEPSNTGELFF.

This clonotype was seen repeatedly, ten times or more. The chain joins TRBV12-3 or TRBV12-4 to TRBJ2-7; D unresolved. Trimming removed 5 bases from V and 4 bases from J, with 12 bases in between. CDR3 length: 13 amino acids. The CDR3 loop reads CASSLWSAYEQYF. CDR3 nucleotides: TGTGCCAGCAGTCTGTGGAGCGCTTACGAGCAGTACTTC.

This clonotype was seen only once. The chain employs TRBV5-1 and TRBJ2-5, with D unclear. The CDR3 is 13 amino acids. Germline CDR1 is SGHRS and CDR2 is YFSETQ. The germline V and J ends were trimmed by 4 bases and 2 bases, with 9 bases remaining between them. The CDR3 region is CASSKRLQETQYF. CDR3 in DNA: TGCGCCAGCAGCAAACGGCTTCAAGAGACCCAGTACTTC.

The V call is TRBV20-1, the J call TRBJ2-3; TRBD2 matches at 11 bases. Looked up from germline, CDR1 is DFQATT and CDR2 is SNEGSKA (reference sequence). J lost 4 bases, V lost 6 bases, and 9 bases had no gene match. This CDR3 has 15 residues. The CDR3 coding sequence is TGCAGTGCCACCACTAGCGGGAGTAGTGCAGATACGCAGTATTTT. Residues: CSATTSGSSADTQYF.

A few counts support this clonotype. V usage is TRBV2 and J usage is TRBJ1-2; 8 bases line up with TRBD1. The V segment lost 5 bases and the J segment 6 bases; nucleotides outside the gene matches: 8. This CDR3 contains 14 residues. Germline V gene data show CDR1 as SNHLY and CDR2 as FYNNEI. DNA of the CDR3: TGTGCCAGCAGTTACGACAGGGGACGCCATGGCTACACCTTC. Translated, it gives CASSYDRGRHGYTF.

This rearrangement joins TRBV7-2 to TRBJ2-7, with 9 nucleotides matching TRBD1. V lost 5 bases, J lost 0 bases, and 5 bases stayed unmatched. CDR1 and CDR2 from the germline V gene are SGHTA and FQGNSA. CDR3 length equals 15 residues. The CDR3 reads CASSVQGASSYEQYF. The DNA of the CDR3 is TGTGCCAGCAGCGTACAGGGGGCAAGCTCCTACGAGCAGTACTTC.

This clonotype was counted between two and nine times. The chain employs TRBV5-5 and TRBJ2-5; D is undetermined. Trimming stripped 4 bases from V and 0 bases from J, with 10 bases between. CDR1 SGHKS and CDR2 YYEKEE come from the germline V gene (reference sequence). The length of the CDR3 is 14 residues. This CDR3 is CASSRRLDQETQYF. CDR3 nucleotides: TGTGCCAGCAGCCGAAGACTGGACCAAGAGACCCAGTACTTC.

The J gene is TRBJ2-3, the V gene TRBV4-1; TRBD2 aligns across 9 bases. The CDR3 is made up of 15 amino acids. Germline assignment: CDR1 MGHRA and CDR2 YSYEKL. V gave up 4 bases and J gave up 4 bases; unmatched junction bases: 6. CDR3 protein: CASSPGGLAPDTQYF. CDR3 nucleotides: TGCGCCAGCAGCCCCGGGGGACTAGCCCCAGATACGCAGTATTTT.

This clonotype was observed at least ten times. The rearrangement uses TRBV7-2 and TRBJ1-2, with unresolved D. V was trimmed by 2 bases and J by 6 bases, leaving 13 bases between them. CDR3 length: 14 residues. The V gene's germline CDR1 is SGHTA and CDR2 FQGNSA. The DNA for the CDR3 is TGTGCCAGCAGCTTAAACCGTGGCGGACATGGCTACACCTTC. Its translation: CASSLNRGGHGYTF.

This chain's CDR3 is CASSWTSGAGGYNEQFF. Here the CDR3 DNA reads TGTGCCAGCAGCTGGACCTCTGGAGCGGGAGGGTACAATGAGCAGTTCTTC. This chain uses TRBV5-4 with TRBJ2-1; the match to TRBD2 covers 10 bases. This CDR3 is 17 amino acids long. Germline CDR1 reads SGHNT; CDR2 reads YYREEE (reference sequence). V lost 3 bases and J lost 4; bases outside the gene matches: 10.

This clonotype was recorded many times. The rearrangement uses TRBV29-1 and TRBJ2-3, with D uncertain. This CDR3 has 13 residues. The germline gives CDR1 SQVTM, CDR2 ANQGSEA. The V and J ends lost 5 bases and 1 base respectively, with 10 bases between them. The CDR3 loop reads CSVQAGGTDTQYF. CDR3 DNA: TGCAGCGTTCAGGCAGGCGGCACAGATACGCAGTATTTT.

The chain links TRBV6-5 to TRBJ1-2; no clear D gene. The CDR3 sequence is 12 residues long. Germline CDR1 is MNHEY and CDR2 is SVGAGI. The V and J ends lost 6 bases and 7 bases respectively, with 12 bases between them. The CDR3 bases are TGTGCCAGCAGAAAGGGAGTTGGTGGCTACACCTTC. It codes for CASRKGVGGYTF.

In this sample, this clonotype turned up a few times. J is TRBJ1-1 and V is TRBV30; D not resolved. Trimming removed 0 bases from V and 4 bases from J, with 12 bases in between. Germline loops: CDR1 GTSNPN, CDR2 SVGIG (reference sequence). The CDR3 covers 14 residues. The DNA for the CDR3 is TGTGCCTGGAGTGTCGGTCGCGGGCGCACTGAAGCTTTCTTT. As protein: CAWSVGRGRTEAFF. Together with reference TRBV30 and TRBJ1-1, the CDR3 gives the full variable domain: SQTIHQWPATLVQPVGSPLSLECTVEGTSNPNLYWYRQAAGRGLQLLFYSVGIGQISSEVPQNLSASRPQDRQFILSSKKLLLSDSGFYLCAWSVGRGRTEAFFGQGTRLTVV.

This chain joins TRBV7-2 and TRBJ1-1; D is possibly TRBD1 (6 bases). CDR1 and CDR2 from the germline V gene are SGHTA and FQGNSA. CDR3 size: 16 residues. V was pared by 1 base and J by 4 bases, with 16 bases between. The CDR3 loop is CASSLVPTGSGTEAFF. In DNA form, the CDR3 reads TGTGCCAGCAGCTTAGTCCCGACAGGATCGGGCACTGAAGCTTTCTTT.

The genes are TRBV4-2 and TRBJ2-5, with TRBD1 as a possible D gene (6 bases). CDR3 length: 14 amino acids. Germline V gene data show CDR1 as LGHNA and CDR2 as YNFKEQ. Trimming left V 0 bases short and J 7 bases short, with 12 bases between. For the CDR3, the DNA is TGTGCCAGCAGCCAAGAAACAGGGTCGACGACCCAGTACTTC. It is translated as CASSQETGSTTQYF.

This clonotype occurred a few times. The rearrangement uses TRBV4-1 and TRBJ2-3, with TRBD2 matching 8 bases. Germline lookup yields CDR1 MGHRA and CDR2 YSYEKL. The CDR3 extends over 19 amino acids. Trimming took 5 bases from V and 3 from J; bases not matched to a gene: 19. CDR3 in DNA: TGCGCCAGCAGCGTCGGGCTAGCGGGTCTGTTATTGGTTACAGATACGCAGTATTTT. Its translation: CASSVGLAGLLLVTDTQYF.

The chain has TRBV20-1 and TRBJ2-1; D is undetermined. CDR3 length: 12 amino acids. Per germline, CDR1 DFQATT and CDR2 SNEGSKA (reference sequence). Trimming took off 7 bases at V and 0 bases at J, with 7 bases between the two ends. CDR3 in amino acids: CSDRSSYNEQFF. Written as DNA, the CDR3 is TGCAGTGATCGTAGCTCCTACAATGAGCAGTTCTTC.

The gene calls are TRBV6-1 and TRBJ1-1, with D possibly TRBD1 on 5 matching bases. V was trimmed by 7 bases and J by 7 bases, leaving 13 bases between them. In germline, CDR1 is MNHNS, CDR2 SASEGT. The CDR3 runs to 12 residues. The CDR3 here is CASKGRVGEAFF. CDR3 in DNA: TGTGCCAGCAAGGGCAGGGTCGGTGAAGCTTTCTTT.

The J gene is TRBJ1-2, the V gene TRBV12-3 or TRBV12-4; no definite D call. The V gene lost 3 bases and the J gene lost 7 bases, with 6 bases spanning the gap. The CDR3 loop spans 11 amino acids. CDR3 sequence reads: CASSLGTGYTF. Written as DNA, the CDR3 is TGTGCCAGCAGTTTGGGAACTGGCTACACCTTC.

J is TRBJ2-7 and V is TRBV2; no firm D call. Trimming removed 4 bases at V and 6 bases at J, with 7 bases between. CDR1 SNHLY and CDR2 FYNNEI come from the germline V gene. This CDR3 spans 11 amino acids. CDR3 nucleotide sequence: TGTGCCAGCAGTGGCTGGGCCGAGCAGTACTTC. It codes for CASSGWAEQYF.

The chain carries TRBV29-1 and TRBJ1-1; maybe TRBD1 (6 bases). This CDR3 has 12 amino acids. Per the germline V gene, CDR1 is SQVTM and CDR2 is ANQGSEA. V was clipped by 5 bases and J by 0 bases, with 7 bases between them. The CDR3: CSVRTVNTEAFF. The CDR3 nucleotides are TGCAGCGTTCGGACAGTGAACACTGAAGCTTTCTTT.

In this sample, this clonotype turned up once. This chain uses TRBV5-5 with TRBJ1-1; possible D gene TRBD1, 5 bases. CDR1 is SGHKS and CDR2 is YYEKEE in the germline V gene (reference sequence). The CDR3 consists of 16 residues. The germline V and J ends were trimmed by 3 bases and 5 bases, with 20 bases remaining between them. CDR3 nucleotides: TGTGCCAGCAGCTGGGGGACCCTTGGATTTAGGACTGAAGCTTTCTTT. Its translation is CASSWGTLGFRTEAFF.

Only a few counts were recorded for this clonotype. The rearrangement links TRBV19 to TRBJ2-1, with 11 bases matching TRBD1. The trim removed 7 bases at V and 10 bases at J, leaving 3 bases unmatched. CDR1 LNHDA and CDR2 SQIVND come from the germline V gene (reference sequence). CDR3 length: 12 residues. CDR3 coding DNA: TGTGCCAGTAAGGACAGGGGGCGAGAGCAGTTCTTC. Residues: CASKDRGREQFF.

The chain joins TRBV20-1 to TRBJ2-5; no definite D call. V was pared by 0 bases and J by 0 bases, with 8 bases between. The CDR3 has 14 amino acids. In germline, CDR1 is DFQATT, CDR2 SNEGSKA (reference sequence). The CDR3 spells CSARDPTNQETQYF. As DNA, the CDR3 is TGCAGTGCTAGAGACCCGACGAACCAAGAGACCCAGTACTTC.

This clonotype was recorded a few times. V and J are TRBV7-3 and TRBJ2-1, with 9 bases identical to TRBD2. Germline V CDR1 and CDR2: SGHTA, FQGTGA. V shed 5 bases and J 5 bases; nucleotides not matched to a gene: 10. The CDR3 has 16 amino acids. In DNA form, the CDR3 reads TGTGCCAGCAGCCGATTAGCGGGGGCCCTAAACAATGAGCAGTTCTTC. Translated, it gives CASSRLAGALNNEQFF.